The T cell receptor beta chain described here comes from a study of T cell responses to AZD1222 COVID-19 vaccine. As to this clone: Its antigen remains unidentified.

Sequencing used immunoSEQ multiplex PCR; TCRdb keeps in-frame clones, though not all of them. This table has about 90,000 clones, about 90% appearing once. Trimming removed 3 bases at V and 2 bases at J, with 5 bases between. This CDR3 has 11 residues. Germline V gene sequence: CDR1 GTSNPN, CDR2 SVGIG (reference sequence). Findings and caveats of the study: Among those given AZD1222, only five or six were seropositive at baseline.

The TCR was taken from an adult in good health. This sample comprised peripheral blood, obtained on day 0 of MenACWY control vaccination. V and J are TRBV30 and TRBJ2-7; no reliable D call. The CDR3 nucleotides read TGTGCCTGGAGGGAAACCTACGAGCAGTACTTC. Protein sequence: CAWRETYEQYF. The whole variable domain, filled in from reference TRBV30 and TRBJ2-7, reads SQTIHQWPATLVQPVGSPLSLECTVEGTSNPNLYWYRQAAGRGLQLLFYSVGIGQISSEVPQNLSASRPQDRQFILSSKKLLLSDSGFYLCAWRETYEQYFGPGTRLTVT.